The rows below give T cell receptor beta chains drawn from one sample of a study of shared clonotypes between healthy human individuals. Libraries were prepared by immunoSEQ multiplex PCR; TCRdb keeps only in-frame clonotypes and omits some of them. The table records hundreds of thousands of clones, roughly four fifths of them present only once. The sample was PBMCs. The receptor source for this set is a woman aged 40-49 years in good health. Some clones in this sample may be carry-over from other donors' samples. The CDR3 runs from the conserved cysteine through the conserved F or W. The D gene is left open where the match is weak. Size is stated for part of the rows, as once, few or many counts, or as a class when the clone is expanded.

V gene,D gene,clone size,J gene,CDR3 protein,CDR3 DNA
TRBV18,-,-,TRBJ1-5,CASSPQDQPQHF,TGTGCCAGCTCACCACAGGATCAGCCCCAGCATTTT
TRBV7-2,TRBD2,-,TRBJ2-5,CASSLGGAGQETQYF,TGTGCCAGCAGCCTCGGGGGGGCCGGGCAAGAGACCCAGTACTTC
TRBV9,-,-,TRBJ2-1,CASSVGVRNNEQFF,TGTGCCAGCAGCGTAGGGGTCCGGAACAATGAGCAGTTCTTC
TRBV5-4,-,-,TRBJ2-4,CASSLGLFRSPIAKNIQYF,TGTGCCAGCAGCTTGGGGCTCTTTCGGTCCCCCATAGCCAAAAACATTCAGTACTTC
TRBV5-4,-,-,TRBJ2-1,CASSKDPSASNEQFF,TGTGCCAGCAGCAAGGACCCGTCCGCCAGCAATGAGCAGTTCTTC
TRBV7-9,TRBD1,-,TRBJ2-3,CASTKDRAGTDTQYF,TGTGCCAGCACCAAAGACAGGGCTGGCACAGATACGCAGTATTTT
TRBV27,TRBD1,many,TRBJ2-1,CASNSPGGVNEQFF,TGTGCCAGTAATTCCCCAGGGGGCGTGAATGAGCAGTTCTTC
TRBV6-5,-,-,TRBJ2-6,CASTDVLTGANVLTF,TGTGCCAGCACCGACGTCCTCACCGGGGCCAACGTCCTGACTTTC
TRBV28,-,few,TRBJ1-2,CASSGTNYGYTF,TGTGCCAGCAGCGGGACAAACTATGGCTACACCTTC
TRBV19,-,-,TRBJ2-2,CATLRYSDTNTGELFF,TGTGCCACCCTAAGATACTCGGACACTAACACCGGGGAGCTGTTTTTT
TRBV27,TRBD2,-,TRBJ2-7,CASSSPWTSGGSTYEQYF,TGTGCCAGCAGTTCCCCATGGACTAGCGGGGGATCGACCTACGAGCAGTACTTC
TRBV30,-,-,TRBJ1-1,CRGAKLEAFF,TGTCGAGGGGCAAAACTTGAAGCTTTCTTT
TRBV5-1,TRBD1,few,TRBJ1-2,CASKQGAGGYTF,TGCGCCAGTAAACAGGGGGCGGGTGGCTACACCTTC
TRBV7-3,TRBD2,-,TRBJ2-1,CASSRRTSGSDNEQFF,TGTGCCAGCAGCCGGAGGACTAGCGGGAGTGACAATGAGCAGTTCTTC
TRBV18,-,-,TRBJ2-6,CASSLAGTLTGSGANVLTF,TGTGCCAGCTCACTTGCCGGGACGCTAACGGGGTCTGGGGCCAACGTCCTGACTTTC
TRBV2,-,-,TRBJ1-5,CASRDSSLSNQPQHF,TGTGCCAGCAGGGACAGCTCCCTCAGCAATCAGCCCCAGCATTTT
TRBV12-5,TRBD2,-,TRBJ2-1,CASSKAGGKGYNEQFF,TGTGCTAGTTCAAAAGCGGGAGGGAAAGGCTACAATGAGCAGTTCTTC
TRBV27,TRBD2,-,TRBJ2-2,CASRPSGRSNTGELFF,TGTGCCAGCAGGCCAAGCGGGAGGTCGAACACCGGGGAGCTGTTTTTT
TRBV19,TRBD2,few,TRBJ2-7,CASSTTSGSLGEQYF,TGTGCCAGTAGTACGACTAGCGGGAGTTTAGGTGAGCAGTACTTC
TRBV6-6,-,few,TRBJ1-1,CASSYVGGTEAFF,TGTGCCAGCAGTTACGTGGGGGGCACTGAAGCTTTCTTT
TRBV20-1,-,-,TRBJ2-1,CSARGDLMSFF,TGCAGTGCTAGAGGGGACCTAATGAGTTTCTTC
TRBV2,-,few,TRBJ1-4,CASSPGLREVLFF,TGTGCCAGCAGTCCCGGACTCAGGGAGGTGCTGTTTTTT
TRBV5-1,TRBD1,-,TRBJ2-3,CASSQDRGHSAGTDTQYF,TGCGCCAGCAGTCAAGACAGGGGCCACTCGGCCGGTACAGATACGCAGTATTTT